The 30 T cell receptor beta chains below come from one sample, sequenced in a study of cytomegalovirus exposure and HLA in healthy donors. The table came from immunoSEQ multiplex PCR; TCRdb's copy has only in-frame clones and leaves some out. The table includes some 160,000 clones, more than 75% detected once. Sequenced sample: PBMCs. The receptor set was obtained from a man younger than 35 in good health and CMV-seronegative.

The J gene is TRBJ2-7, the V gene TRBV11-1, with 10 bases fitting TRBD1. CDR1 and CDR2 (germline): SGHAT, FQDESV (reference sequence). The J segment lost 7 bases and the V segment lost 4 bases, leaving 7 bases of the junction unmatched. The CDR3 consists of 14 residues. CDR3 in DNA: TGTGCCAGCAGCTCTACCGGGACAGGGGATGAGCAGTACGTC. The encoded protein is CASSSTGTGDEQYV.

This clone was seen just once. The rearrangement uses TRBV4-1 and TRBJ1-2; TRBD1 matches 11 bases. Germline V gene lookup returns CDR1 MGHRA and CDR2 YSYEKL. Unmatched junction bases numbered 6, after V lost 0 bases and J lost 0 bases. CDR3 length: 18 residues. CDR3 nucleotides: TGCGCCAGCAGCCAAGATGTCGGGACAGGGGGAGCTAACTATGGCTACACCTTC. Translation: CASSQDVGTGGANYGYTF.

This clone has more than one count but fewer than ten. V gene TRBV6-1 combines with J gene TRBJ2-3; D is uncertain. Germline lookup yields CDR1 MNHNS and CDR2 SASEGT. Trimming left V 4 bases short and J 6 bases short, with 11 bases between. The CDR3 length is 13 residues. In nucleotides, the CDR3 is TGTGCCAGCAGTGTTGAAATGAGGGATACGCAGTATTTT. Residues: CASSVEMRDTQYF.

This clone was seen a handful of times. V is TRBV7-9 and J is TRBJ2-7; 8 bases agree with TRBD1. V lost 0 bases to trimming and J lost 4 bases; unmatched junction nucleotides: 2. The CDR3 contains 14 residues. CDR1 and CDR2 (germline): SEHNR, FQNEAQ (reference sequence). CDR3 protein: CASSLARTGYEQYV. The CDR3 region has the DNA TGTGCCAGCAGCTTAGCGAGGACAGGGTACGAGCAGTACGTC.

The V and J genes are TRBV12-5 and TRBJ1-4; TRBD1 is a possible D gene (5 bases). The CDR3 has 15 amino acids. Trimming cost V 4 bases and J 5 bases, with 14 bases left between them. Germline V gene data show CDR1 as LGHNT and CDR2 as FRNRAP. In DNA form, the CDR3 reads TGTGCTAGTGGTTCCGCGACAGTTCCCAATGAAAAACTGTTTTTT. The encoded protein is CASGSATVPNEKLFF.

The gene calls are TRBV10-2 and TRBJ2-7; possible D gene TRBD2, 6 bases. V was clipped by 6 bases and J by 4 bases, with 7 bases between them. Germline-derived CDR1 and CDR2 are WSHSY and SAAADI. The CDR3 consists of 11 residues. CDR3: CASRAGYEQYF. CDR3 nucleotide sequence: TGCGCCAGCAGAGCGGGTTACGAGCAGTACTTC.

The chain uses TRBV19 and TRBJ2-1; TRBD2 matches 7 bases. The CDR3 consists of 13 residues. Germline V CDR1 and CDR2: LNHDA, SQIVND (reference sequence). The trim removed 6 bases at V and 4 bases at J, leaving 3 bases unmatched. CDR3 DNA: TGTGCCAGTAGCGGGAGGAATTACAATGAGCAGTTCTTC. Translated, it gives CASSGRNYNEQFF.

The chain is built from TRBV5-1 and TRBJ2-3, with 7 bases that match TRBD1. Germline trimming cut 4 bases from V and 1 base from J; bases unmatched to any gene: 6. The germline gives CDR1 SGHRS, CDR2 YFSETQ. The CDR3 runs 15 residues. The CDR3 here is CASSGQVSGTDTQYF. In nucleotides, the CDR3 is TGCGCCAGCAGCGGACAGGTGAGCGGCACAGATACGCAGTATTTT.

Written as DNA, the CDR3 is TGTGCCAGCAGTTTTGGGGGAGGGAACTACGAGCAGTACTTC. This sequence encodes CASSFGGGNYEQYF. The J gene is TRBJ2-7, the V gene TRBV28; 7 nucleotides line up with TRBD2. Unmatched junction bases numbered 5, after V lost 3 bases and J lost 3 bases. The CDR3 contains 14 residues. The germline CDR1 and CDR2 sequences are MDHEN and SYDVKM.

The genes are TRBV6-5 and TRBJ2-7; 8 nucleotides agree with TRBD1. This CDR3 is 12 amino acids long. The trim removed 5 bases at V and 5 bases at J, leaving 2 bases unmatched. Per the germline V gene, CDR1 is MNHEY and CDR2 is SVGAGI. The CDR3 loop reads CASSPGGHEQYV. DNA of the CDR3: TGTGCCAGCAGTCCAGGGGGCCACGAGCAGTACGTC.

The chain is built from TRBV28 and TRBJ1-5; TRBD1 aligns across 9 bases. V lost 6 bases and J lost 7; bases outside the gene matches: 10. Germline V gene data show CDR1 as MDHEN and CDR2 as SYDVKM. The CDR3 runs to 15 residues. The CDR3 protein is CASSRTGVREQPQHF. CDR3 DNA: TGTGCCAGCAGCAGGACAGGGGTACGTGAGCAGCCCCAGCATTTT.

The J gene is TRBJ2-2, the V gene TRBV7-9, with 8 bases that match TRBD1. The ends lost 5 bases at V and 5 bases at J; junction bases unmatched: 7. Per the germline V gene, CDR1 is SEHNR and CDR2 is FQNEAQ (reference sequence). This CDR3 is 15 amino acids long. CDR3 nucleotide sequence: TGTGCCAGCAGCCTTGGACAGGGTGAGACCGGGGAGCTGTTTTTT. Translating gives CASSLGQGETGELFF.

CDR3 residues: CASSQLAAYNEQFF. CDR3 DNA sequence: TGCGCCAGCAGCCAACTAGCGGCCTACAATGAGCAGTTCTTC. The V and J genes are TRBV4-3 and TRBJ2-1; TRBD2 matches at 7 bases. Germline trimming cut 2 bases from V and 2 bases from J; bases unmatched to any gene: 0. Per the germline V gene, CDR1 is LGHNA and CDR2 is YSLEER. CDR3 length: 14 residues.

The V call is TRBV7-8, the J call TRBJ1-1; no clear D. V gave up 1 base and J gave up 1 base, with 13 bases separating them. Looked up from germline, CDR1 is SGHVS and CDR2 is FQNEAQ. The CDR3 totals 16 residues. CDR3 sequence (DNA): TGTGCCAGCAGCTTAGTGGTCAGGTCCCAGAACACTGAAGCTTTCTTT. Its protein product is CASSLVVRSQNTEAFF.

This chain uses TRBV6-5 with TRBJ1-2; 10 nucleotides match TRBD1. V gave up 2 bases and J gave up 8 bases; unmatched junction bases: 11. The germline CDR1 and CDR2 sequences are MNHEY and SVGAGI. The CDR3 is 16 residues long. The CDR3 nucleotides read TGTGCCAGCAGTTACCCCCTCGGACAGGGGGTAAAAGGCTACACCTTC. It translates to CASSYPLGQGVKGYTF.

This clone has a handful of counts. The chain carries TRBV10-1 and TRBJ2-7; D is possibly TRBD1 (5 bases). V was shortened by 2 bases and J by 3 bases, with 11 bases between the two germline ends. The CDR3 is 14 residues long. Germline CDR1 WNHNN, CDR2 SYGVQD (reference sequence). Here the CDR3 DNA reads TGCGCCAGCAGTGAGGCTGGGCAGGGCTACGAGCAGTACTTC. Translating gives CASSEAGQGYEQYF.

This chain joins TRBV28 and TRBJ2-7, with 8 bases aligning to TRBD1. The CDR3 contains 14 residues. Per the germline V gene, CDR1 is MDHEN and CDR2 is SYDVKM. V was pared by 2 bases and J by 4 bases, with 4 bases of the junction left unmatched. The CDR3 nucleotides are TGTGCCAGCAGTTTAAGGACAGGGTTGTACGAGCAGTACTTC. This gives the protein CASSLRTGLYEQYF.

The rearrangement links TRBV7-9 to TRBJ2-7, with TRBD2 identical over 8 bases. The CDR3 extends over 13 amino acids. Germline V lookup: CDR1 SEHNR, CDR2 FQNEAQ (reference sequence). After removal of 2 bases from V and 3 bases from J, the junction contained 0 bases not matched to a gene. The CDR3 nucleotides read TGTGCCAGCAGCTTAACTAGCGGCTACGAGCAGTACTTC. Protein product: CASSLTSGYEQYF. Drawing the rest from reference TRBV7-9 and TRBJ2-7, the complete variable domain is DTGVSQNPRHKITKRGQNVTFRCDPISEHNRLYWYRQTLGQGPEFLTYFQNEAQLEKSRLLSDRFSAERPKGSFSTLEIQRTEQGDSAMYLCASSLTSGYEQYFGPGTRLTVT.

The CDR3: CASSPDTYNEQFF. In nucleotides, the CDR3 is TGTGCCAGCTCACCGGACACGTACAATGAGCAGTTCTTC. The chain couples TRBV18 to TRBJ2-1, with a possible D match to TRBD1 (5 bases). CDR3 size: 13 residues. V gave up 3 bases and J gave up 4 bases, with 7 bases separating them. Germline lookup yields CDR1 KGHSH and CDR2 LQKENI.

The rearrangement links TRBV2 to TRBJ2-1; weak D call: TRBD2 (5 bases). This CDR3 region has 15 residues. V dropped 6 bases and J dropped 7 bases, with 19 bases sitting between them. From germline, CDR1 is SNHLY and CDR2 FYNNEI. DNA of the CDR3: TGTGCCAGCAGAATACGTAGCGACCCGGCGAATGAGCAGTTCTTC. Residues: CASRIRSDPANEQFF.

The chain has TRBV5-6 and TRBJ2-7, with 9 bases lining up with TRBD2. Per germline, CDR1 SGHDT and CDR2 YYEEEE. The CDR3 runs to 14 residues. V lost 7 bases and J lost 0; bases outside the gene matches: 5. Here the CDR3 reads CASGPLAGSYEQYF. CDR3 in DNA: TGTGCCAGCGGACCACTAGCGGGCTCCTACGAGCAGTACTTC.

This rearrangement joins TRBV6-5 to TRBJ1-1; 9 nucleotides align to TRBD1. V was pared by 9 bases and J by 8 bases, with 10 bases of the junction left unmatched. The CDR3 has 13 residues. The germline V gene has CDR1 MNHEY and CDR2 SVGAGI. The CDR3 region has the DNA TGTGCCAGTACGGGACAGGGTGCCTACGAAGCTTTCTTT. Its translation is CASTGQGAYEAFF.

This clone was counted a single time. V is TRBV7-9 and J is TRBJ2-2; either TRBD1 or TRBD2 may fit D (6 bases each). The CDR3 has 16 amino acids. Between the trimmed V and J ends, which lost 5 bases and 3 bases, there was a span of 16 bases. CDR1 and CDR2 (germline): SEHNR, FQNEAQ (reference sequence). CDR3 nucleotides: TGTGCCAGCAGCATAGGGGGGACAAGGGACACCGGGGAGCTGTTTTTT. It encodes CASSIGGTRDTGELFF. Looking up the rest from reference TRBV7-9 and TRBJ2-2 gives the full variable domain: DTGVSQNPRHKITKRGQNVTFRCDPISEHNRLYWYRQTLGQGPEFLTYFQNEAQLEKSRLLSDRFSAERPKGSFSTLEIQRTEQGDSAMYLCASSIGGTRDTGELFFGEGSRLTVL.

The J gene is TRBJ1-4, the V gene TRBV10-3; D might be TRBD1 (5 bases). V dropped 0 bases and J dropped 8 bases, with 7 bases sitting between them. CDR1 and CDR2 from the germline V gene are ENHRY and SYGVKD. CDR3 size: 13 residues. CDR3 sequence (DNA): TGTGCCATCAGTGAGTCACCAGGGGAAAAACTGTTTTTT. It is translated as CAISESPGEKLFF.

The chain joins TRBV4-1 to TRBJ1-2; D perhaps matches TRBD1 (5 bases). V shed 0 bases and J shed 0 bases, with 11 bases lying between them. There are 16 residues in the CDR3. Germline CDR1 MGHRA, CDR2 YSYEKL. The CDR3 protein is CASSQEGLKANYGYTF. The DNA of the CDR3 is TGCGCCAGCAGCCAAGAGGGACTGAAAGCTAACTATGGCTACACCTTC.

V gene TRBV28 combines with J gene TRBJ2-1; weak D call: TRBD2 (6 bases). This CDR3 spans 12 amino acids. In germline, CDR1 is MDHEN, CDR2 SYDVKM. V was cut by 3 bases and J by 14 bases, with 14 bases left in between. The CDR3 sequence is CASSFGGPGEFF. The CDR3 nucleotides are TGTGCCAGCAGTTTCGGAGGGCCGGGCGAGTTCTTC.

The CDR3 bases are TGTGCCAGCAGTTACTCTAGAGGTGGGACTGAAGCTTTCTTT. Protein sequence: CASSYSRGGTEAFF. The chain has TRBV6-5 and TRBJ1-1; no clear D. The CDR3 has 14 amino acids. The germline V gene encodes CDR1 MNHEY and CDR2 SVGAGI. Trimming removed 0 bases at V and 5 bases at J, with 10 bases between.

The chain uses TRBV9 and TRBJ2-1; 11 bases line up with TRBD2. This CDR3 is 14 amino acids long. The V gene's germline CDR1 is SGDLS and CDR2 YYNGEE. Losses at the gene ends were 5 bases for V and 4 bases for J; bases not matched to a gene: 2. CDR3 bases: TGTGCCAGCAGTCTAGCGGGAGGTTACAATGAGCAGTTCTTC. It specifies CASSLAGGYNEQFF.

The V call is TRBV19, the J call TRBJ2-3, with a tentative D call TRBD2 (5 bases). CDR3 size: 14 residues. Germline assignment: CDR1 LNHDA and CDR2 SQIVND (reference sequence). Trimming removed 5 bases from V and 2 bases from J, with 11 bases in between. The CDR3 loop reads CASSFSGPTDTQYF. CDR3 in DNA: TGTGCCAGTAGTTTCAGCGGACCCACAGATACGCAGTATTTT. Supplemented by reference TRBV19 and TRBJ2-3, the full variable domain reads DGGITQSPKYLFRKEGQNVTLSCEQNLNHDAMYWYRQDPGQGLRLIYYSQIVNDFQKGDIAEGYSVSREKKESFPLTVTSAQKNPTAFYLCASSFSGPTDTQYFGPGTRLTVL.

The CDR3 DNA reads as TGTGCCAGTAGTATTGGCGGGGCCACCTACAATGAGCAGTTCTTC. Amino acid sequence: CASSIGGATYNEQFF. The chain is built from TRBV19 and TRBJ2-1, with D perhaps matching TRBD2 (6 bases). The CDR3 consists of 15 residues. Germline V gene sequence: CDR1 LNHDA, CDR2 SQIVND (reference sequence). Trimming took 3 bases from V and 2 from J, leaving 11 bases between them. Looking up the rest from reference TRBV19 and TRBJ2-1 gives the full variable domain: DGGITQSPKYLFRKEGQNVTLSCEQNLNHDAMYWYRQDPGQGLRLIYYSQIVNDFQKGDIAEGYSVSREKKESFPLTVTSAQKNPTAFYLCASSIGGATYNEQFFGPGTRLTVL.